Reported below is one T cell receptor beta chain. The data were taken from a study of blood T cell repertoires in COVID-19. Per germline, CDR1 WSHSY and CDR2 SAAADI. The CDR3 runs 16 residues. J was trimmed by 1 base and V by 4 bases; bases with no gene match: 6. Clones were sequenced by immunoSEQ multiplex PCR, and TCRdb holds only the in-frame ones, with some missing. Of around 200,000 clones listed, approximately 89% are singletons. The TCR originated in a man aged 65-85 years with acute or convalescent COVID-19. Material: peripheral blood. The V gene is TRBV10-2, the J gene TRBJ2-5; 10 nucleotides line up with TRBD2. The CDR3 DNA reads TGCGCCAGCAGTGTATTGGGACTAGCGACCCAAGAGACCCAGTACTTC. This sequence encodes CASSVLGLATQETQYF.